Below, 27 T cell receptor beta chains from the same sample are listed, as sequenced in a study of regulatory T cells in long-lasting Graves disease. Combining iRepertoire HTBI primers with Arm-PCR of CDR3 regions, the authors built TCR beta libraries. One entry per CDR3 protein results from TCRdb running MiXCR on the multiplex PCR reads. The data show approximately 400,000 distinct CDR3 sequences, about 10% seen once. Specified time point: newly diagnosed GD, antithyroid drugs for less than 3 months. The TCR library was made from RNA extracted from PBMCs. Another study also made use of these data, one on T cells in Graves' hyperthyroidism and ophthalmopathy.

The sequencing here drew on peripheral blood mononuclear cells (PBMCs), taken at new diagnosis, from a patient treated with antithyroid drugs. The receptors were gathered from a woman aged 18-29 years with Graves disease.

This clonotype was seen at least ten times. The chain recombines TRBV6-2 or TRBV6-3 with TRBJ1-1; a weak D match, TRBD1 (6 bases). Germline V gives CDR1 MNHEY, CDR2 SVGEGT. The V gene lost 2 bases and the J gene lost 1 base, with 11 bases spanning the gap. This CDR3 region has 15 residues. The DNA of the CDR3 is TGTGCCAGCAGTTACATTGCAGGGGAGAACACTGAAGCTTTCTTT. Amino acids: CASSYIAGENTEAFF.

This clonotype was counted between two and nine times. The rearrangement uses TRBV19 and TRBJ1-1; D unclear. CDR1 and CDR2 from the germline V gene are LNHDA and SQIVND (reference sequence). This CDR3 is 14 amino acids long. Trimming took 5 bases from V and 3 from J, leaving 13 bases between them. DNA for the CDR3: TGTGCCAGTAGTGAGACGGTGGCGGACACTGAAGCTTTCTTT. Translated, it gives CASSETVADTEAFF.

This clonotype was seen many times. The J gene is TRBJ1-2, the V gene TRBV7-2; D perhaps matches TRBD1 (5 bases). Germline loops: CDR1 SGHTA, CDR2 FQGNSA. The CDR3 totals 15 residues. V shed 1 base and J shed 6 bases, with 15 bases lying between them. This CDR3 reads CASSLVREGFHGYTF. In nucleotides, the CDR3 is TGTGCCAGCAGCTTAGTCAGGGAGGGTTTTCATGGCTACACCTTC.

This clonotype came up many times. V gene TRBV28 combines with J gene TRBJ2-7, with D perhaps TRBD1 (5 bases). CDR3 length: 16 amino acids. Germline loops: CDR1 MDHEN, CDR2 SYDVKM. Trimming pared 4 bases from V and 2 bases from J, leaving 18 bases between. CDR3 in amino acids: CASSSPYSGFPYEQYV. CDR3 nucleotides: TGTGCCAGCAGTTCTCCTTATTCAGGGTTCCCCTACGAGCAGTACGTC.

The chain uses TRBV2 and TRBJ2-2; 10 nucleotides agree with TRBD1. This CDR3 contains 14 residues. V was clipped by 6 bases and J by 4 bases; unmatched bases: 2. Germline V gene data show CDR1 as SNHLY and CDR2 as FYNNEI. CDR3 protein: CASRGQGSTGELFF. CDR3 in DNA: TGTGCCAGCAGGGGACAGGGGAGCACCGGGGAGCTGTTTTTT.

This clonotype was seen ten or more times. For the CDR3, the DNA is TGTGCCAGCAGCTCCAAGACAGGTCGTACTTCACCCCTCCACTTT. Translation gives CASSSKTGRTSPLHF. The chain uses TRBV12-3 or TRBV12-4 and TRBJ1-6, with D perhaps TRBD1 (6 bases). CDR3 length: 15 amino acids. V was pared by 6 bases and J by 9 bases, with 18 bases between.

This clonotype was seen at least ten times. The rearrangement joins TRBV20-1 to TRBJ1-1, with D unclear. The V end lost 0 bases, the J end lost 1 base, and 9 bases lay between the germline ends. This CDR3 spans 14 amino acids. Germline-derived CDR1 and CDR2 are DFQATT and SNEGSKA (reference sequence). The CDR3 DNA follows: TGCAGTGCTAGAGAGGGCGGACCGAACACTGAAGCTTTCTTT. Amino acid sequence: CSAREGGPNTEAFF.

This chain uses TRBV27 with TRBJ2-7, with TRBD2 identical over 11 bases. Unmatched junction bases numbered 4, after V lost 4 bases and J lost 5 bases. Looked up from germline, CDR1 is MNHEY and CDR2 is SMNVEV (reference sequence). This CDR3 has 14 residues. CDR3 sequence (DNA): TGTGCCAGCAGTTCTAGACTAGCGGGACACGAGCAGTACTTC. Amino acid sequence: CASSSRLAGHEQYF.

This clonotype was recorded a few times. The V call is TRBV7-9, the J call TRBJ2-1; 9 nucleotides match TRBD2. Germline CDR1 and CDR2: SEHNR and FQNEAQ (reference sequence). CDR3 length equals 16 residues. J was trimmed by 8 bases and V by 3 bases; bases with no gene match: 11. CDR3 coding DNA: TGTGCCAGCAGCTTCCTCGGCGGGGGGGCCGTGGATGAGCAGTTCTTC. This translates into CASSFLGGGAVDEQFF.

This clonotype was observed at least ten times. The chain uses TRBV18 and TRBJ2-5; D uncertain. CDR1 and CDR2 from the germline V gene are KGHSH and LQKENI. Trimming took off 0 bases at V and 4 bases at J, with 18 bases between the two ends. This CDR3 is built from 17 residues. In DNA form, the CDR3 reads TGTGCCAGCTCACCACCTTTATCCAGCGAGTACAGAGAGACCCAGTACTTC. It codes for CASSPPLSSEYRETQYF.

Ten or more counts support this clonotype. V and J are TRBV2 and TRBJ1-1; D not resolved. V dropped 6 bases and J dropped 0 bases, with 5 bases sitting between them. CDR1 and CDR2 (germline): SNHLY, FYNNEI. This CDR3 contains 12 residues. This CDR3 reads CASRGLNTEAFF. The CDR3 DNA is TGTGCCAGCAGGGGCCTGAACACTGAAGCTTTCTTT.

Only a few counts were recorded for this clonotype. The junction and the germline gene differ at one end; a read error may be behind it. The V gene is TRBV19, the J gene TRBJ2-2; 9 bases are a match to TRBD1. Germline CDR1 and CDR2: LNHDA and SQIVND (reference sequence). The CDR3 extends over 15 amino acids. CDR3 loop: CASRTTGGVTGGLFF. The DNA of the CDR3 is TGTGCCAGTAGGACAACAGGGGGCGTCACCGGGGGGCTGTTTTTT.

This chain links TRBV27 with TRBJ2-3, with TRBD2 identical over 7 bases. CDR3 length: 17 amino acids. V gave up 6 bases and J gave up 0 bases; unmatched junction bases: 12. Germline V gene data show CDR1 as MNHEY and CDR2 as SMNVEV (reference sequence). This chain's CDR3 is CASSPGLPSPSTDTQYF. In nucleotides, the CDR3 is TGTGCCAGCAGCCCGGGACTACCGTCCCCTAGCACAGATACGCAGTATTTT.

This clonotype was observed a few times. The chain couples TRBV4-3 to TRBJ2-2; TRBD2 is a possible D gene (6 bases). V shed 2 bases and J shed 5 bases, with 15 bases lying between them. This CDR3 has 16 amino acids. Per the germline V gene, CDR1 is LGHNA and CDR2 is YSLEER. The CDR3 spells CASSQIPAGRTGELFF. CDR3 nucleotide sequence: TGCGCCAGCAGCCAAATTCCGGCGGGGCGGACCGGGGAGCTGTTTTTT.

A remark on this clonotype: This likely comes from a read error, as the CDR3 has no conserved phenylalanine or tryptophan at its end. This chain uses TRBV20-1 with TRBJ2-6, with TRBD1 as a possible D gene (5 bases). Between the trimmed V and J ends, which lost 1 base and 2 bases, there was a span of 12 bases. The CDR3 is 16 residues long. Germline loops: CDR1 DFQATT, CDR2 SNEGSKA (reference sequence). The CDR3 region has the DNA TGCAGTGCTAGAGGTTTCCAGGGTGCTGGGGCCAACGTCCTGACTCTC. The encoded protein is CSARGFQGAGANVLTL.

This clonotype appeared a single time. A far more abundant clone sits one base away, making this likely a read error. The chain combines TRBV7-2 with TRBJ2-1, with 16 nucleotides matching TRBD2. The CDR3 is 18 residues long. Germline values: CDR1 SGHTA, CDR2 FQGNSA. J was trimmed by 3 bases and V by 6 bases; bases with no gene match: 8. CDR3 DNA sequence: TGTGCCAGCAGTGGGACTAGCGGGGGGGCCGTCTACTACAATGAGCAGTTCTTC. Its translation: CASSGTSGGAVYYNEQFF.

This clonotype came up many times. The chain combines TRBV3-1 with TRBJ1-2; D remains ambiguous. Trimming removed 4 bases from V and 5 bases from J, with 26 bases in between. CDR3 length equals 18 residues. CDR1 LGHDT and CDR2 YNNKEL come from the germline V gene (reference sequence). The CDR3 sequence is CASSPYEGSPTWLYGYTF. CDR3 coding DNA: TGTGCCAGCAGCCCATACGAGGGCTCCCCAACCTGGCTTTATGGCTACACCTTC.

Points on this clonotype: This may be a read error, as it is one base from a much larger clone. The chain is built from TRBV20-1 and TRBJ2-1; TRBD1 aligns across 10 bases. The junction had 7 bases not matched to a gene; V was cut back by 0 bases and J by 8 bases. Germline CDR1 DFQATT, CDR2 SNEGSKA (reference sequence). This CDR3 contains 15 residues. CDR3 bases: TGCAGTGCTAGAGATGCGGGACAGGGGTACGATGAGCAGTTCTTC. As protein: CSARDAGQGYDEQFF.

The chain uses TRBV11-2 and TRBJ2-1; 12 positions agree with TRBD2. This CDR3 is built from 17 residues. V was pared by 5 bases and J by 10 bases, with 15 bases of the junction left unmatched. Germline-derived CDR1 and CDR2 are SGHAT and FQNNGV. CDR3 region: CASSTRTPSGGAREQFF. The CDR3, as DNA: TGTGCCAGCAGCACCAGGACCCCTAGCGGGGGGGCCAGGGAGCAGTTCTTC.

This clonotype was seen more than once but under ten times. The genes are TRBV7-9 and TRBJ2-7; D might be TRBD2 (6 bases). This CDR3 contains 14 residues. CDR1 is SEHNR, CDR2 FQNEAQ, per germline (reference sequence). V shed 5 bases and J shed 5 bases, with 16 bases lying between them. CDR3 in amino acids: CASSADGTVNEQYF. The CDR3, as DNA: TGTGCCAGCAGCGCCGACGGGACTGTAAACGAGCAGTACTTC. Based on the CDR3 plus reference TRBV7-9 and TRBJ2-7, the full variable domain is DTGVSQNPRHKITKRGQNVTFRCDPISEHNRLYWYRQTLGQGPEFLTYFQNEAQLEKSRLLSDRFSAERPKGSFSTLEIQRTEQGDSAMYLCASSADGTVNEQYFGPGTRLTVT.

This clonotype was counted at least ten times. This rearrangement joins TRBV18 to TRBJ1-1; no clear D gene. Germline CDR1 KGHSH, CDR2 LQKENI. The V and J ends lost 4 bases and 4 bases respectively, with 10 bases between them. This CDR3 region has 13 residues. The CDR3 region is CASSLGEVTEAFF. CDR3 nucleotide sequence: TGTGCCAGCTCACTTGGGGAGGTCACTGAAGCTTTCTTT. Complete variable domain (other parts from reference TRBV18 and TRBJ1-1): NAGVMQNPRHLVRRRGQEARLRCSPMKGHSHVYWYRQLPEEGLKFMVYLQKENIIDESGMPKERFSAEFPKEGPSILRIQQVVRGDSAAYFCASSLGEVTEAFFGQGTRLTVV.

As to this clonotype: Just one base apart from a much larger clone, this may be a read error. This chain uses TRBV14 with TRBJ2-1; weak D call: TRBD2 (6 bases). From germline, CDR1 is SGHDN and CDR2 FVKESK. This CDR3 region has 13 residues. The CDR3 here is CTSSPHARDSEFF. CDR3 DNA sequence: TGTACCAGCAGCCCACACGCTAGGGACTCAGAGTTCTTC.

This clonotype was seen more than once but under ten times. The gene calls are TRBV27 and TRBJ2-7; D tentatively fits TRBD1 or TRBD2 (5 bases each). This CDR3 contains 13 residues. Per the germline V gene, CDR1 is MNHEY and CDR2 is SMNVEV (reference sequence). V lost 9 bases, J lost 1 base, and 13 bases lay in between. CDR3 sequence: CARNRDGSYEQYV. In DNA form, the CDR3 reads TGTGCCAGAAATAGGGACGGTTCCTACGAGCAGTACGTC.

This clonotype was seen ten or more times. V and J are TRBV28 and TRBJ1-4, with D tentatively TRBD1 (5 bases). This CDR3 region has 18 residues. The germline CDR1 and CDR2 sequences are MDHEN and SYDVKM. The ends were cut back, 7 bases at V and 2 bases at J, with 23 bases in the middle. The CDR3 DNA reads TGTGCCAGCATGGCTATCCGCATACAGACAGTGACTAATGAAAAACTGTTTTTT. It is translated as CASMAIRIQTVTNEKLFF.

The gene calls are TRBV29-1 and TRBJ1-2; 7 nucleotides align to TRBD1. The J segment lost 4 bases and the V segment lost 7 bases, leaving 6 bases of the junction unmatched. The germline gives CDR1 SQVTM, CDR2 ANQGSEA. The length of the CDR3 is 12 residues. The CDR3 sequence is CSADGTVYGYTF. The CDR3 DNA reads TGCAGCGCGGACGGGACAGTCTATGGCTACACCTTC.

In this sample, this clonotype turned up a few times. J is TRBJ2-3 and V is TRBV5-1; the D is unclear. V lost 0 bases, J lost 0 bases, and 8 bases lay in between. The germline CDR1 and CDR2 sequences are SGHRS and YFSETQ. The CDR3 is 15 residues long. CDR3 sequence reads: CASSLAASSTDTQYF. The CDR3 bases are TGCGCCAGCAGCTTGGCCGCCTCTAGCACAGATACGCAGTATTTT.

Details on this clonotype: This may come from a read error, since a much larger clone is one base off. The chain has TRBV6-5 and TRBJ2-5; 10 bases are shared with TRBD2. Germline V gives CDR1 MNHEY, CDR2 SVGAGI. The length of the CDR3 is 15 residues. CDR3 residues: CACSSPSGGRETQYF. CDR3 DNA: TGTGCCTGCAGTTCCCCTAGCGGGGGAAGAGAGACCCAGTACTTC.